The source of this T cell receptor beta chain is a study of blood T cell repertoires in COVID-19 (dated by TCRdb to about 2020). Looking at the study overall: Collaborator samples came from the United States, Italy and Spain and covered acute and convalescent phases of COVID-19. The samples were drawn from the first 160 participants of the ongoing ImmuneRACE study and from some 1,300 subjects provided by 6 global collaborators. The material from the prospective study consisted of cDNA or gDNA derived from T cells, B-cell-depleted T cells, or PBMCs. Where available, HLA class I and class II types were taken from metadata supplied by the sample provider and were not determined by assay-based typing. Subjects who had been exposed to COVID-19, were actively infected with it, or had recovered from it provided the deeply sampled blood TCRbeta repertoires that made up the dataset. The repertoires were released in a freely available public database intended as a resource for research on the immune response to SARS-CoV-2. Nearly every sample came with metadata listing a de-identified subject ID, COVID-19 status, age in years and sex. Here is what the overall study found, with its caveats: The amount of clinical and demographic metadata varied by source and participant and was provided uncurated.

TCRbeta CDR3 regions were amplified from genomic DNA using the immunoSEQ Assay, a bias-controlled multiplex PCR. On the authors' methods: The number of nucleated cells in each sample was estimated by amplification of reference gene primers within the assay. Sequence reads were collapsed and filtered to measure the absolute abundance of every unique TCRbeta CDR3 rearrangement. For each sample, productive Simpson clonality was calculated by taking the square root of Simpson's diversity index across productive rearrangements. TCRdb limited this immuneACCESS table to in-frame rearrangements with V and J called. A share of clones is missing; checked studies link under half to unresolved V genes, and the rest is unexplained. V, J and clone size were drawn from that table, and D and trimming were deduced from the DNA. The sample table contains hundreds of thousands of clones; only one count was recorded for about 87% of them. Of the sample, approximately 6.2% is held by the ten largest clones.

Of note for this clone: Its antigen specificity is not known. Nothing much larger sits one base from this clone, and base qualities are not available.

Per the germline V gene, SQVTM is the CDR1 and ANQGSEA is the CDR2. V is reduced by 6 bases and J by 0 bases, leaving a spacing of 11 bases between them. Counted from cysteine to phenylalanine, this CDR3 has 13 amino acids. Of all the DNA, just the CDR3 is kept, 39 bases in frame from base 1. Another Seattle source contributed samples from volunteer blood donors who had recovered from COVID-19. The collaborating institutions used their own protocols to collect whole blood in K2EDTA tubes. For TCRbeta analysis, collaborators shipped samples in one of three forms: frozen whole blood, isolated PBMCs, or DNA extracted from either of those sample types.

The TCR was taken from a man aged 55 to 70 who had recovered from COVID-19. The sequenced sample was peripheral blood. Recombination joined TRBV29-1 with TRBJ1-1, with a weak D call of TRBD1 (5 bases match). The CDR3 corresponds to CSVNRGMNTEAFF. The sequenced DNA is TGCAGCGTAAATAGGGGTATGAACACTGAAGCTTTCTTT.